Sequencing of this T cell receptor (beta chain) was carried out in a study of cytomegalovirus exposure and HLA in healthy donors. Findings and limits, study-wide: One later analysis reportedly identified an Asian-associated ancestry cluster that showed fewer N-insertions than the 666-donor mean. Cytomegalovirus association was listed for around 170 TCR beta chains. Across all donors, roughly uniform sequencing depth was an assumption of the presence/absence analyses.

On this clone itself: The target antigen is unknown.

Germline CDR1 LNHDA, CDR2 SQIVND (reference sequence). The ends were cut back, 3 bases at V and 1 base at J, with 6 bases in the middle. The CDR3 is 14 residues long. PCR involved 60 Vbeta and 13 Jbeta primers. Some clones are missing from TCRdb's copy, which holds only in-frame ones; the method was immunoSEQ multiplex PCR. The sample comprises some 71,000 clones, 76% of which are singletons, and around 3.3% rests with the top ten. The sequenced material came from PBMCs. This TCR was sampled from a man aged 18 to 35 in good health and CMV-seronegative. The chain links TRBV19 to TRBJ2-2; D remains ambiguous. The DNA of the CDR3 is TGTGCCAGTAGTATCTCCCGGAACACCGGGGAGCTGTTTTTT. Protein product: CASSISRNTGELFF.